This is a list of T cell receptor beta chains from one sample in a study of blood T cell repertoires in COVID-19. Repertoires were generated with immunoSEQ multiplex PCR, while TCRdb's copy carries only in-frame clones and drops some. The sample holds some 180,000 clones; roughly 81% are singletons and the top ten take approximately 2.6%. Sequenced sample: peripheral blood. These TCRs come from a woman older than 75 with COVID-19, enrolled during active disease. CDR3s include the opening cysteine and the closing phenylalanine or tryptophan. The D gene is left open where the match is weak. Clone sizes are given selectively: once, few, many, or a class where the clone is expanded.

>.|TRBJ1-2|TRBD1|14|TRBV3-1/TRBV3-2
TGTGCCAGCAGCCAACCGGGACAGATCTATGGCTACACCTTC
CASSQPGQIYGYTF
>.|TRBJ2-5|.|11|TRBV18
TGTGCCAGCTCACCCAGAGAGACCCAGTACTTC
CASSPRETQYF
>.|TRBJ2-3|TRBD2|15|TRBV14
TGTGCCAGCAGTTCCTTTAGCGGGAGGCAAGATACGCAGTATTTT
CASSSFSGRQDTQYF
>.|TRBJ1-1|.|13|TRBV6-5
TGTGCCACCGAAGTAGAGGTGGGCACTGAAGCTTTCTTT
CATEVEVGTEAFF
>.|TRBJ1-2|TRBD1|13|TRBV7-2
TGTGCCAGCACCCGTAGGGGGCAGGGTGGCTACACCTTC
CASTRRGQGGYTF
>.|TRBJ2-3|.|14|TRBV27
TGTGCCAGCACTAAGGCGGGTCCCACAGATACGCAGTATTTT
CASTKAGPTDTQYF
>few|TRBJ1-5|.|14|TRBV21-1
TGTGCCAGCAGCAAAGGACAGGGTTATCAGCCCCAGCATTTT
CASSKGQGYQPQHF
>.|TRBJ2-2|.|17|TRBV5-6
TGTGCCAGCAGCTTTCCTCGTCCACCCCACGGGACCGGGGAGCTGTTTTTT
CASSFPRPPHGTGELFF
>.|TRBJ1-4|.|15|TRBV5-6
TGTGCCAGCAGCTATACAGCCGCAACTAATGAAAAACTGTTTTTT
CASSYTAATNEKLFF
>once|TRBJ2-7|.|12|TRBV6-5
TGTGCCAGCAGAGCGCTGAACAACGAGCAGTACTTC
CASRALNNEQYF
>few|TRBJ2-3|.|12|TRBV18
TGTGCCAGCTCACTATCCACAGATACGCAGTATTTT
CASSLSTDTQYF
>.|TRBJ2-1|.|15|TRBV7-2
TGTGCCAGCAGCTTCCCCCGCCCCCGGAGTGGGGAGCAGTTCTTC
CASSFPRPRSGEQFF
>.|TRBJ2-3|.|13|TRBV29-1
TGCAGCGGCATGGCCAGGGTGGGGGATACGCAGTATTTT
CSGMARVGDTQYF
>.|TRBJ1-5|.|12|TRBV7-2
TGTGCCAGCGGGGGGGCTGGAAAGCCCCAGCATTTT
CASGGAGKPQHF
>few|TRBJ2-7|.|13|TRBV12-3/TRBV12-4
TGTGCCAGCAGTTGGGGGGGCCGATACGAGCAGTACTTC
CASSWGGRYEQYF
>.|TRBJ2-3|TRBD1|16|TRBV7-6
TGTGCCAGCAGCTTAGGGCAGGGGGCCGGCACAGATACGCAGTATTTT
CASSLGQGAGTDTQYF
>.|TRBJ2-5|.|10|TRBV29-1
TGCAGCCCCCCAAAAGAGACCCAGTACTTC
CSPPKETQYF
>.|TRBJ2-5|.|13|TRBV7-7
TGTGCCAGCAGCCTACTCGGTGGAGAGACCCAGTACTTC
CASSLLGGETQYF
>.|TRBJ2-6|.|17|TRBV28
TGTGCCAGCAGTTTATGGGCGGGTATCTCTGGGGCCAACGTCCTGACTTTC
CASSLWAGISGANVLTF
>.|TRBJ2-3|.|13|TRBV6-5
TGTGCCAGCACCAAACTACTCACAGATACGCAGTATTTT
CASTKLLTDTQYF
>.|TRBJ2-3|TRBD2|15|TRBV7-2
TGTGCCAGCAGCTTAGACGGGGGGAACACAGATACGCAGTATTTT
CASSLDGGNTDTQYF
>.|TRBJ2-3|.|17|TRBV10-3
TGTGCCATCAGTGACCTACCCAGAGGAGGGCCAGGAGATACGCAGTATTTT
CAISDLPRGGPGDTQYF
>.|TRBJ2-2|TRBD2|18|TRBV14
TGTGCCAGCAGCCGCACCCTAGCGGGAGCGGGGCTCCACGGGGAGCTGTTTTTT
CASSRTLAGAGLHGELFF
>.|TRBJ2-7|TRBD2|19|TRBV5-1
TGCGCCAGCAGCCCGGGACCTCCGGGACTAGCGGGAGGGCCCCACGAGCAGTACTTC
CASSPGPPGLAGGPHEQYF
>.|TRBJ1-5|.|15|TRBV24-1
TGTGCCACCAGTGATTTGATCGGGGGTTGCCAGCCCCAGCATTTT
CATSDLIGGCQPQHF
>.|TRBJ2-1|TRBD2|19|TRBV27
TGTGCCAGCAGTTTATGGATCCCTAGCGGGGTTAGCTCCTACAATGAGCAGTTCTTC
CASSLWIPSGVSSYNEQFF
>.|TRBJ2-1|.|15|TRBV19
TGTGCCAGTAGTATAAGCGGCAGCTCCTACAATGAGCAGTTCTTC
CASSISGSSYNEQFF
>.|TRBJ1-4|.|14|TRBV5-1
TGCGCCACGCGAGTGGACAGCTCTAATGAAAAACTGTTTTTT
CATRVDSSNEKLFF
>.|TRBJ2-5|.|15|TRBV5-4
TGTGCCAGCAGCTTGTCTAGGGGGGGCAGCGAGACCCAGTACTTC
CASSLSRGGSETQYF
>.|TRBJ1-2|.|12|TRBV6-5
TGTGCCAGCAGACCTCAGGGAGGCGGCTACACCTTC
CASRPQGGGYTF
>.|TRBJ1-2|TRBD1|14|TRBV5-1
TGCGCCAGCAGCCGGGCCGACAGGGTCCATGGCTACACCTTC
CASSRADRVHGYTF
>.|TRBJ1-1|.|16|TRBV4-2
TGTGCCAGCAGCCAAGATGGGGGGGCGCTTAACACTGAAGCTTTCTTT
CASSQDGGALNTEAFF
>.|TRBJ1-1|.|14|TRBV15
TGTGCCACCAGCAAGCTCGGGGGAAGCACTGAAGCTTTCTTT
CATSKLGGSTEAFF
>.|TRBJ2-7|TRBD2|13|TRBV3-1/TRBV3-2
TGTGCCAGCAGCCAATGGGGGGGGTACGAGCAGTACTTC
CASSQWGGYEQYF
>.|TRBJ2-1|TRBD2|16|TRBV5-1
TGCGCCAGCAGCTGGACTAGCGGGGGTTCCTACAATGAGCAGTTCTTC
CASSWTSGGSYNEQFF
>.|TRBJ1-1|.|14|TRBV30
TGTGCCTCAAGAACAGGGTTTGGGAACACTGAAGCTTTCTTT
CASRTGFGNTEAFF
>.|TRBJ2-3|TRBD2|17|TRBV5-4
TGTGCCAGCAGCACACCGACGGGGGGGCCCGTCACAGATACGCAGTATTTT
CASSTPTGGPVTDTQYF
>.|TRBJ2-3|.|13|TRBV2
TGTGCCAGCACCCCGCGAGCCACAGATACGCAGTATTTT
CASTPRATDTQYF
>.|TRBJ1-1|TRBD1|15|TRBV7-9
TGTGCCAGCAGCTTCCAGGGGGCGAGGAACACTGAAGCTTTCTTT
CASSFQGARNTEAFF
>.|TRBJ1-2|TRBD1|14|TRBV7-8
TGTGCCAGCAGCTCCCGGACAGGGGGCTATGGCTACACCTTC
CASSSRTGGYGYTF
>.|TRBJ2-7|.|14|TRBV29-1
TGCAGCGTTGCATCCCCGGCGGAGTCCTACGAGCAGTACTTC
CSVASPAESYEQYF
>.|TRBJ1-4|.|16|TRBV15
TGTGCCACCAGCAGAGATCCCTCCGGGGGGCCCGAAAAACTGTTTTTT
CATSRDPSGGPEKLFF